This T cell receptor beta chain was found in a study of immune cell composition in non-small cell lung cancer. Study conclusions and caveats: Squamous lung tumours showed higher top 10 clone scores and clonality than adenocarcinomas.

Template was genomic DNA from frozen, unsorted single-cell suspensions. The table came from immunoSEQ multiplex PCR; TCRdb's copy has only in-frame clones and leaves some out. The sample carries 13,000 to 15,000 clones, approximately 70% recorded once. Germline assignment: CDR1 LGHNA and CDR2 YNFKEQ. Trimming took off 0 bases at V and 4 bases at J, with 8 bases between the two ends. This CDR3 is 14 amino acids long. As to this clone: Its antigen remains unknown.

The origin of this receptor is a human donor with non-small cell lung cancer. The sequenced sample consisted of lung tumor tissue. The rearrangement joins TRBV4-2 to TRBJ2-3; D gene unclear. The CDR3 DNA is TGTGCCAGCAGCCAAGACGCGTCTGCAGATACGCAGTATTTT. It encodes CASSQDASADTQYF.